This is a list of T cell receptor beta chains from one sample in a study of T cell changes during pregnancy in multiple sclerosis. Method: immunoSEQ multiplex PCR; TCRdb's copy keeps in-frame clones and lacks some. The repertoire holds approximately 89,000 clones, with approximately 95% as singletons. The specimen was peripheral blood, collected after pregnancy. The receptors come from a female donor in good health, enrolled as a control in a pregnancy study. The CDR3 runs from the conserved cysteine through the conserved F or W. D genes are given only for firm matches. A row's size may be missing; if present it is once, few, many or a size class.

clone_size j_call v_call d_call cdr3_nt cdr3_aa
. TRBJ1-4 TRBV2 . TGTGCCAGCCGGGGAGGGGCGCTCAATGAAAAACTGTTTTTT CASRGGALNEKLFF
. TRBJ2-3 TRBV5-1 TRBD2 TGCGCCAGCAGCTCGACCGGGACTAGCGGTCCTGCGCAGTATTTT CASSSTGTSGPAQYF
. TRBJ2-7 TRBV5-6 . TGTGCCAGCAGCTTGGCCGGTAGCGGCTACTCGTACGAGCAGTACTTC CASSLAGSGYSYEQYF
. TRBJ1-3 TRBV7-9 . TGTGCCAGCAGCGCACAGGGTACTGGAAACACCATATATTTT CASSAQGTGNTIYF
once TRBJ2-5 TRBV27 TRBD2 TGTGCCAGCAGTTTAGAAGGGACTAGTGAGGAGACCCAGTACTTC CASSLEGTSEETQYF
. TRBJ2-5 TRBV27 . TGTGCCAGCAGTTTGGGAAACCGGGACTTAGAGACCCAGTACTTC CASSLGNRDLETQYF
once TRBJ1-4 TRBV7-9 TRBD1 TGTGCCAGCAGCTTAGCTCCAGGGACAGCCTTAGGAAAACTGTTTTTT CASSLAPGTALGKLFF
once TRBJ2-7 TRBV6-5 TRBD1 TGTGCCAGCAGTTACGTACAGGGGGGTATACGTAACTTC CASSYVQGGIRNF
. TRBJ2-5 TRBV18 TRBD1 TGTGCCAGCTCACCCGGACAGGGGGGGCAAGAGACCCAGTACTTC CASSPGQGGQETQYF
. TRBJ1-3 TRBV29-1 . TGCAGCGTTGAAATTGAGGAGGCCCCAGGAAACACCATATATTTT CSVEIEEAPGNTIYF
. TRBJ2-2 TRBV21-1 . TGTGCCAGCAGCAAATTCGACAGGGGGCTTCCTTCCGCGAACACCGGGGAGCTGTTTTTT CASSKFDRGLPSANTGELFF
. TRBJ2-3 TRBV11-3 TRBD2 TGTGCCAGCAGTTCCCAGACTAGCGAGGGAGATACGCAGTATTTT CASSSQTSEGDTQYF
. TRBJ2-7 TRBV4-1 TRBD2 TGCGCCAGCAGCCAAGAATCCCTAGCGGGAGGCGGGGAGCAGTACTTC CASSQESLAGGGEQYF
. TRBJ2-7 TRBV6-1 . TGTGCCAGCAGGACGACAGCGCTGGGGGAGCAGTACTTC CASRTTALGEQYF
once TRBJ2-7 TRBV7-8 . TGTGCCAGCAGCTATACCGGGACTTCCTACGAGCAGTACTTC CASSYTGTSYEQYF
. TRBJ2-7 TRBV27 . TGTGCCAGCAGTTTATCGGGTAGCTTACTCTACGAGCAGTACTTC CASSLSGSLLYEQYF
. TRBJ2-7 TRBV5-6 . TGTGCCAGCACCGGAAGAGGGCCCTACGAGCAGTACTTC CASTGRGPYEQYF
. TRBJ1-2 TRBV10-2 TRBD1 TGCGCCAGCAGTGACCCGTGGTGGGGGGACAGGGAAGCTAACTATGGCTACACCTTC CASSDPWWGDREANYGYTF
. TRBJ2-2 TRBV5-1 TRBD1 TGCGCCAGCAGCCCGACAGGGGGTCTGGGCGGGGAGCTGTTTTTT CASSPTGGLGGELFF
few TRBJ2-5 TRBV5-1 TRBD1 TGCGCCAGCAGCTCGGGAATCGGACAGGGTGAGACCCAGTACTTC CASSSGIGQGETQYF
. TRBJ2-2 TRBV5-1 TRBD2 TGCGCCAGCAGCCCAATAGCGGGAGCTCCTAACACCGGGGAGCTGTTTTTT CASSPIAGAPNTGELFF
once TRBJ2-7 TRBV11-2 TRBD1 TGTGCCAGCAGCTTGGGACAGGATTACGAGCAGTACTTC CASSLGQDYEQYF
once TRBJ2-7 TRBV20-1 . TGCAGTGCTATCGACGGGTACGAGCAGTACTTC CSAIDGYEQYF
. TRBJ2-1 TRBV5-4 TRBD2 TGTGCCAGCAGTATTCTAGCGGGAGGTTGGGGAGGGGATTACATTGAGCAGTTCTTC CASSILAGGWGGDYIEQFF
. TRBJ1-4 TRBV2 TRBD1 TGTGCCAGCAGTGAAGTAGGGGGCAATGAAAAACTGTTTTTT CASSEVGGNEKLFF
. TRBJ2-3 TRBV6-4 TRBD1 TGTGCCAGCAGTGACGCCGGGACAGGGGCAGATACGCAGTATTTT CASSDAGTGADTQYF
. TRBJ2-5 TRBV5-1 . TGCGCCAGCAGCCTGGAGGGGGCTGGGGAGACCCAGTACTTC CASSLEGAGETQYF
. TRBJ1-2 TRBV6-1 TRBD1 TGTGCCAGCAGTCGACGACAGGGAGACTATGGCTACACCTTC CASSRRQGDYGYTF
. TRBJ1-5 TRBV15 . TGTGCCACCAGCAGGGAGGGTATTCAGCCCCAGCATTTT CATSREGIQPQHF
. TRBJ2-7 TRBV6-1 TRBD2 TGTGCCAGCAGGGCCGGACTAGCGGGAATCAACGAGCAGTACTTC CASRAGLAGINEQYF
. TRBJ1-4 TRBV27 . TGTGCCAGCAGGACATCAACGGGAAATGAAAAACTGTTTTTT CASRTSTGNEKLFF
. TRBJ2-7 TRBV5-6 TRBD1 TGTGCCAGCAGTCGGGACAGGAGCTCCTACGAGCAGTACTTC CASSRDRSSYEQYF
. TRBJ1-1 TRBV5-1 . TGCGCCAGCAGCACGACAGGTCCCACTGAAGCTTTCTTT CASSTTGPTEAFF
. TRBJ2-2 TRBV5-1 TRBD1 TGCGCCAGCAGCCCTCCGGGACAGGGTGGCGGGGAGCTGTTTTTT CASSPPGQGGGELFF
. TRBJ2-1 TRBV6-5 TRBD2 TGTGCCAGCAGTTACGGGAGGGAGGGTAACAATGAGCAGTTCTTC CASSYGREGNNEQFF
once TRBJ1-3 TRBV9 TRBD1 TGTGCCAGCAGCGCTTCAACAGGGGGCTCTGGAAACACCATATATTTT CASSASTGGSGNTIYF
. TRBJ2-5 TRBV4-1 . TGCGCCAGCAGCCAAGATTGGGGCCAGGGGAAGACCCAGTACTTC CASSQDWGQGKTQYF
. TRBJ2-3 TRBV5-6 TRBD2 TGTGCCAGCAGCTTGTTTTTGGTCTTGGCGGGAGTGTCGACAGATACGCAGTATTTT CASSLFLVLAGVSTDTQYF
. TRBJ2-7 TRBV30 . TGTGCCTGGGCTCCAGGGGCCTACGAGCAGTACTTC CAWAPGAYEQYF
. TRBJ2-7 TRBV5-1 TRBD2 TGCGCCAGCAGCTTGATTCCTAGCGGTGCCTACGAGCAGTACTTC CASSLIPSGAYEQYF
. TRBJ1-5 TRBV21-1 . TGTGCCAGCAGCATGGAAACAGGGGCCATCAATCAGCCCCAGCATTTT CASSMETGAINQPQHF
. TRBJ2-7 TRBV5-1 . TGCGCCAGCAGCTCCCTCACGCGGGAAGGATACGAGCAGTACTTC CASSSLTREGYEQYF
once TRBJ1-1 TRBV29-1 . TGCAGCGCGACAGGACCCAGGTCAAAGGGCACTGAAGCTTTCTTT CSATGPRSKGTEAFF
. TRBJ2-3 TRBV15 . TGTGCCACCAGCAGAGATCATGCAGATACGCAGTATTTT CATSRDHADTQYF